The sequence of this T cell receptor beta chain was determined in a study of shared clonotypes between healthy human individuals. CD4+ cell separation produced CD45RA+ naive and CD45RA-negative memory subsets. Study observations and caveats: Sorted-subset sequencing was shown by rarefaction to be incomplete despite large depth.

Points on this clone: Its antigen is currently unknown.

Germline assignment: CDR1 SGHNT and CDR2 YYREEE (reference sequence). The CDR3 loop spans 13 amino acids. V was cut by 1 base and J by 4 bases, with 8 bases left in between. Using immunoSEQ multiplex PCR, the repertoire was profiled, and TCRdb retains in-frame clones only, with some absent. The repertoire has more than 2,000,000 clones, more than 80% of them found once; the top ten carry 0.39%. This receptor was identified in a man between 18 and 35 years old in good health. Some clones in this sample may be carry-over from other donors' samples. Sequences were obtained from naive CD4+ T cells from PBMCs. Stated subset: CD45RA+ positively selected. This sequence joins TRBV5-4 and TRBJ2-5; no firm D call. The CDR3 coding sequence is TGTGCCAGCAGCTTGTACGGCGGAGAGACCCAGTACTTC. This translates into CASSLYGGETQYF.